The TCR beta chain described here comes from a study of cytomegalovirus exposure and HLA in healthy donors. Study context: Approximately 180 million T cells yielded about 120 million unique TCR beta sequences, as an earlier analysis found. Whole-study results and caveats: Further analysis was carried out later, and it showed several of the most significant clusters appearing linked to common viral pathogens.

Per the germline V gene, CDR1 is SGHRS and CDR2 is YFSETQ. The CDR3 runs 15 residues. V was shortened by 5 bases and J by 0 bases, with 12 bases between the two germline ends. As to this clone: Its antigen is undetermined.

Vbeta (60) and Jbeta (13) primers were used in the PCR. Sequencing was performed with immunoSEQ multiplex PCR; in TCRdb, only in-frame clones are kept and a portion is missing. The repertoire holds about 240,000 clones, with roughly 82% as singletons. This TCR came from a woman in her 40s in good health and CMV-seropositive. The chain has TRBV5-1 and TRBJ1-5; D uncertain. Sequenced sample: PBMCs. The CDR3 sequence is CASSSGFNSNQPQHF. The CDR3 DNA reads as TGCGCCAGCAGTTCAGGATTCAATAGCAATCAGCCCCAGCATTTT.